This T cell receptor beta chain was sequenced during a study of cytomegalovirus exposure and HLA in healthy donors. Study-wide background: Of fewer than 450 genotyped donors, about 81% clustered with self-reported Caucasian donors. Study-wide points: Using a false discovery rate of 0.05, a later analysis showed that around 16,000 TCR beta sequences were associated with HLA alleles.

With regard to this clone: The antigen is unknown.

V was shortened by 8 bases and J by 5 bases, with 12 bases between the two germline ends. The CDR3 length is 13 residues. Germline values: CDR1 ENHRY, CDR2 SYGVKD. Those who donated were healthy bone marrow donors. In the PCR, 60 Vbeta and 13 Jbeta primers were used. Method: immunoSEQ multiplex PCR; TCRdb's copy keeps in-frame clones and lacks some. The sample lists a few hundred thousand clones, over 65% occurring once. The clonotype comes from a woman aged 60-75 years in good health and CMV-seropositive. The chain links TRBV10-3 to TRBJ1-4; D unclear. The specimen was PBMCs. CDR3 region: CAIFEGFNEKLFF. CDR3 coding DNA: TGTGCCATCTTTGAGGGCTTCAATGAAAAACTGTTTTTT.